These 9 T cell receptor beta chains were sequenced from one sample in a study of T cells in Graves' hyperthyroidism and ophthalmopathy. The TCR beta CDR3 regions underwent amplification using RNA transcripts as the source. Carried out on the TCR CDR3, a first-round RT-PCR used the HTBI primer set. A single record per CDR3 protein comes from TCRdb applying MiXCR to the multiplex PCR reads. This table holds approximately 380,000 distinct CDR3 sequences, 15% to 20% found once. The sample consisted of blood. The receptors derive from a man aged 18 to 30 with Graves' ophthalmopathy.

Many counts were recorded for this clonotype. CDR3 protein: CASSLAWGMGQGISYNEQFF. The CDR3 nucleotides are TGTGCCAGCAGCTTAGCGTGGGGCATGGGACAGGGGATCTCCTACAATGAGCAGTTCTTC. J is TRBJ2-1 and V is TRBV7-8; 10 bases fit TRBD1. The CDR3 length is 20 residues. Germline V gene sequence: CDR1 SGHVS, CDR2 FQNEAQ. V shed 0 bases, J shed 0 bases, and the junction held 11 bases outside the gene matches.

V is TRBV13 and J is TRBJ2-1; the D is unclear. The V gene lost 1 base and the J gene lost 6 bases, with 7 bases spanning the gap. This CDR3 comprises 13 residues. The germline V gene encodes CDR1 PRHDT and CDR2 FYEKMQ (reference sequence). The CDR3 loop reads CASSLEYRNEQFF. In nucleotides, the CDR3 is TGTGCCAGCAGCTTAGAGTACCGCAATGAGCAGTTCTTC.

Many counts were recorded for this clonotype. The V call is TRBV7-6, the J call TRBJ1-4, with 9 bases matching TRBD1. The CDR3 sequence is 14 residues long. V was pared by 5 bases and J by 8 bases, with 6 bases of the junction left unmatched. The germline V gene has CDR1 SGHVS and CDR2 FNYEAQ. In DNA form, the CDR3 reads TGTGCCAGCAGCACGGGACAGGGAAGCGAAAAACTGTTTTTT. It translates to CASSTGQGSEKLFF.

The sample holds many counts of this clonotype. The rearrangement links TRBV6-1 to TRBJ1-5, with a tentative D call TRBD1 (5 bases). Trimming left V 8 bases short and J 0 bases short, with 14 bases between. The CDR3 consists of 15 residues. The germline V gene has CDR1 MNHNS and CDR2 SASEGT. DNA of the CDR3: TGTGCCAGCGGTCCCGGGGGGATTAGCAATCAGCCCCAGCATTTT. Amino acids: CASGPGGISNQPQHF.

The V call is TRBV29-1, the J call TRBJ2-7; 7 bases map to TRBD2. CDR1 is SQVTM, CDR2 ANQGSEA, per germline. V gave up 3 bases and J gave up 7 bases; unmatched junction bases: 9. The CDR3 consists of 13 residues. The DNA of the CDR3 is TGCAGCGTTGACCGGATTCTGGGAGGGGAGCAGTACTTC. This codes for CSVDRILGGEQYF.

The rearrangement links TRBV9 to TRBJ2-3, with a weak D call TRBD1 (6 bases). Looked up from germline, CDR1 is SGDLS and CDR2 is YYNGEE. The CDR3 length is 15 residues. The V and J ends lost 6 bases and 3 bases respectively, with 17 bases between them. Written as DNA, the CDR3 is TGTGCCAGCACCCCAGGGGACCGAGGAACAGATACGCAGTATTTT. Its protein product is CASTPGDRGTDTQYF.

Comments on this clonotype: A much more abundant neighbour one base away suggests this may be a read error. V and J are TRBV18 and TRBJ1-5, with D possibly TRBD1 on 5 matching bases. Germline V lookup: CDR1 KGHSH, CDR2 LQKENI. This CDR3 has 15 amino acids. In DNA form, the CDR3 reads TGTGCCGGCTCACCGGGACCTACCCCCAATCAGCCCCAGCATTTT. Translating it yields CAGSPGPTPNQPQHF.

At least ten counts were recorded for this clonotype. This sequence joins TRBV27 and TRBJ2-3, with 12 bases lining up with TRBD2. Losses at the gene ends were 3 bases for V and 2 bases for J; bases not matched to a gene: 6. Germline CDR1 MNHEY, CDR2 SMNVEV (reference sequence). CDR3 length equals 17 residues. The CDR3: CASSLETSGGITDTQYF. The CDR3 region has the DNA TGTGCCAGCAGTTTGGAGACTAGCGGGGGAATCACAGATACGCAGTATTTT.

V usage is TRBV4-3 and J usage is TRBJ1-4; 7 nucleotides align to TRBD1. This CDR3 region has 15 residues. Trimming cost V 0 bases and J 7 bases; bases outside gene matches: 5. Germline assignment: CDR1 LGHNA and CDR2 YSLEER. The CDR3 here is CASSQEDRRSEKLFF. DNA of the CDR3: TGCGCCAGCAGCCAAGAGGACAGGAGGAGTGAAAAACTGTTTTTT.